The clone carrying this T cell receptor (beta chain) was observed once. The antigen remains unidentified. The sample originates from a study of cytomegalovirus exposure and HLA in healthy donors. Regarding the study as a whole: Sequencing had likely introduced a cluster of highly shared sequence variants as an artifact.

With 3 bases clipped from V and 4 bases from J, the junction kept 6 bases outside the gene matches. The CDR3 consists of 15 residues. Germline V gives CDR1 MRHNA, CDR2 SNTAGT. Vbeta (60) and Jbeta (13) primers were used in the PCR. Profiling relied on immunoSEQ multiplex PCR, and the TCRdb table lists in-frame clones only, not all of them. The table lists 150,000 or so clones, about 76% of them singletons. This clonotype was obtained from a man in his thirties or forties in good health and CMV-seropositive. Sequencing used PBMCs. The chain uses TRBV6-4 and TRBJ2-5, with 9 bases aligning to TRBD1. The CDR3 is CASSEAQGAGETQYF. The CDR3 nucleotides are TGTGCCAGCAGTGAGGCACAGGGGGCAGGAGAGACCCAGTACTTC.